Detailed here is one TCR beta chain. Its antigen is still unknown. The data belong to a study of shared clonotypes between healthy human individuals. CDR1 is SGHAT and CDR2 is FQNNGV in the germline V gene. The CDR3 has 17 amino acids. Unmatched junction bases numbered 16, after V lost 6 bases and J lost 5 bases. Notes on the study in general: Donor clonotype sharing was expected to depend on sequencing depth. Although depth was large, rarefaction showed that sequencing of the sorted subsets was incomplete.

Measured with immunoSEQ multiplex PCR; TCRdb has only the in-frame clones, and not every one. The profile shows millions of clones, over 85% of them singletons. The receptor's source is a man aged 18 to 29 in good health. This chain connects TRBV11-2 to TRBJ2-7, with 10 bases matching TRBD2. Sequenced material: naive CD4+ T cells sorted from blood. Subset meaning: CD45RA+ positively selected. The CDR3 DNA reads TGTGCCAGCAGTCTGAGCGGGAGGGCCCCGAATTCTGACGAGCAGTACTTC. Its translation is CASSLSGRAPNSDEQYF.